This T cell receptor (beta chain) stems from a study of Graves' ophthalmopathy and Graves' hyperthyroidism. Additional autoimmune diseases, uncontrolled infections, pregnancy or lactation disqualified patients. It was on clinical symptoms, serum thyroxine, TRAb, thyroid ultrasound and orbital computed tomography that diagnosis relied. After removal of 6 bases from V and 7 bases from J, the junction contained 8 bases not matched to a gene. This CDR3 is 14 amino acids long. This clonotype appeared many times. TCR beta CDR3 amplification used RNA transcripts. The first-round RT-PCR employed HTBI primers together with the Qiagen OneStep RT-PCR kit. A multiplex PCR was then performed as the second round. TCRdb re-analysed the multiplex PCR reads in MiXCR, keeping a single row per CDR3 protein. Of approximately 410,000 distinct CDR3 sequences listed, 15% are singletons.

The source of this sequence is a woman aged 18-35 years with stable Graves' hyperthyroidism. The gene calls are TRBV12-3 or TRBV12-4 and TRBJ1-5; TRBD1 matches at 8 bases. Sequencing was carried out using peripheral blood. The CDR3: CASSSDREGQPQHF. CDR3 coding DNA: TGTGCCAGCAGCTCGGACAGGGAAGGGCAGCCCCAGCATTTT.